This T cell receptor beta chain was recovered during a study of CD8+CD57+ T cells in acquired aplastic anemia. Notes on the study in general: Levels of CD8+ Simpson's diversity were not significantly distinct in patients versus controls.

The template for TCR beta VDJ and CDR3 sequence profiling was genomic DNA. TCRdb processed the reads anew with MiXCR; each CDR3 protein has one entry. The sample records hundreds of thousands of distinct CDR3 sequences, around 82% being singletons. Patients picked for sequencing had shown CD8+CD57+ cell expansion detected by flow cytometry. Diagnosis of severe acquired aplastic anemia applied to all patients. Germline V gives CDR1 SEHNR, CDR2 FQNEAQ (reference sequence). The CDR3 runs to 14 residues. A note on this clonotype: No antigen is known for it. One junction end does not reproduce the germline sequence, and a read error may be involved.

The J gene is TRBJ2-5, the V gene TRBV7-9; unclear D gene. Sequencing was done on a sample of sorted CD4+, CD8+, or CD8+CD57+ T cells (not recorded which) from PBMCs. The receptor was derived from a human donor with aplastic anemia. The CDR3: CATSSHSSQETEYF. CDR3 nucleotides: TGTGCCACCAGCAGTCACTCCAGCCAAGAGACCGAGTACTTC. Based on the CDR3 plus reference TRBV7-9 and TRBJ2-5, the full variable domain is DTGVSQNPRHKITKRGQNVTFRCDPISEHNRLYWYRQTLGQGPEFLTYFQNEAQLEKSRLLSDRFSAERPKGSFSTLEIQRTEQGDSAMYLCATSSHSSQETEYFGPGTRLLVL.